This T cell receptor beta chain was captured in a study of tumor and adjacent non-tumor tissue in lung cancer. The CDR3 runs 16 residues. Trimming cost V 10 bases and J 0 bases; bases outside gene matches: 12. From germline, CDR1 is MDHEN and CDR2 SYDVKM. Worth noting for this clonotype: Its antigen is unknown. This may stem from a read error, because a much larger clone lies one nucleotide away.

No cell sorting was done before RNA was extracted from the tissue. Between August and November 2014, newly diagnosed, chemotherapy-naive lung cancer patients underwent thoracic surgery in China. Findings and caveats of the study: Tumor repertoires had a smaller top 100 clone share than normal lung.

A modified ARM-PCR protocol with three rounds of nested PCR amplified TCRbeta. TCRdb reprocessed the multiplex PCR reads with MiXCR, giving one entry per CDR3 protein. Of approximately 150,000 distinct CDR3 sequences listed, roughly 70% were seen once; the top ten hold approximately 18%. The chain joins TRBV28 to TRBJ2-3; 8 bases are a match to TRBD1. The TCR was taken from a man aged 55 to 69 with small cell lung cancer. Material: lung tumor tissue. In DNA, the CDR3 is TGTGCCAACAGCCCCGGGACAGGCACTAGCACAGATACGCAGTATTTT. Translation: CANSPGTGTSTDTQYF.